These T cell receptor beta chains were read from a single sample in a study of shared T cell receptors in the human thymus. Only in-frame clones appear in the TCRdb table, and some are missing; sequencing was by immunoSEQ multiplex PCR. The sample records hundreds of thousands of clones, around 82% being singletons. The same data also contributed to another study, on human thymus T cells.

Input material: thymocytes. The receptors were sampled from a boy under three years old with a congenital heart defect. CDR3s include the opening cysteine and the closing phenylalanine or tryptophan. Fields, in order: V gene, J gene, clone size, CDR3 protein. Size values are once, few and many counts, or a class for expanded clones, and some rows have none.

V gene: TRBV18
J gene: TRBJ2-1
clone size: NA
CDR3 protein: CASSRSSGRVINEQFF

V gene: TRBV28
J gene: TRBJ2-1
clone size: NA
CDR3 protein: CASSSDVIGLAYNEQFF

V gene: TRBV30
J gene: TRBJ2-7
clone size: NA
CDR3 protein: CAWTPGQCHSYEQYF

V gene: TRBV27
J gene: TRBJ1-1
clone size: NA
CDR3 protein: CASSAADRMNTEAFF

V gene: TRBV6-5
J gene: TRBJ1-2
clone size: NA
CDR3 protein: CASSPGSPGGYTF

V gene: TRBV13
J gene: TRBJ1-4
clone size: NA
CDR3 protein: CASSGTGGQRYEKLFF

V gene: TRBV18
J gene: TRBJ2-7
clone size: NA
CDR3 protein: CASSPGANRTYEQYF

V gene: TRBV7-2
J gene: TRBJ2-1
clone size: NA
CDR3 protein: CASSLGDRGSYNEQFF

V gene: TRBV29-1
J gene: TRBJ2-7
clone size: once
CDR3 protein: CSVGTGGLYEQYF

V gene: TRBV25-1
J gene: TRBJ2-6
clone size: NA
CDR3 protein: CASSTGTGISGANVLTF

V gene: TRBV7-2
J gene: TRBJ2-7
clone size: few
CDR3 protein: CASSSTRSGSYEQYF

V gene: TRBV7-6
J gene: TRBJ2-1
clone size: NA
CDR3 protein: CASSLAGAQDKFF

V gene: TRBV11-2
J gene: TRBJ2-4
clone size: NA
CDR3 protein: CASSPRDRATGGGNIQYF

V gene: TRBV5-4
J gene: TRBJ2-7
clone size: NA
CDR3 protein: CASSPHPRQGYEEQYF

V gene: TRBV6-5
J gene: TRBJ1-6
clone size: NA
CDR3 protein: CASSYLAGQHNSPLHF

V gene: TRBV12-5
J gene: TRBJ1-2
clone size: NA
CDR3 protein: CASGLSHPGQGLLNYGYTF

V gene: TRBV27
J gene: TRBJ2-5
clone size: once
CDR3 protein: CASSSGLRFASLETQYF

V gene: TRBV9
J gene: TRBJ1-3
clone size: few
CDR3 protein: CASSAAEGSGNTIYF

V gene: TRBV6-5
J gene: TRBJ2-7
clone size: NA
CDR3 protein: CASLRSRQYEQYF

V gene: TRBV14
J gene: TRBJ2-7
clone size: NA
CDR3 protein: CASSRGGTGHYEQYF

V gene: TRBV5-1
J gene: TRBJ2-2
clone size: NA
CDR3 protein: CASSLVRPRSTGELFF

V gene: TRBV19
J gene: TRBJ2-1
clone size: NA
CDR3 protein: CAIKRRGHEQFF

V gene: TRBV12-5
J gene: TRBJ1-5
clone size: NA
CDR3 protein: CASGLDSRGNQPQHF

V gene: TRBV19
J gene: TRBJ2-1
clone size: NA
CDR3 protein: CASSETSWYNEQFF

V gene: TRBV7-6
J gene: TRBJ2-5
clone size: NA
CDR3 protein: CASSLGLAGPASIQETQYF

V gene: TRBV25-1
J gene: TRBJ2-1
clone size: NA
CDR3 protein: CASSESNSGFTYNEQFF

V gene: TRBV7-6
J gene: TRBJ2-1
clone size: once
CDR3 protein: CASSLERPSEYNEQFF

V gene: TRBV7-9
J gene: TRBJ1-2
clone size: NA
CDR3 protein: CASSLGNYRGSGYTF

V gene: TRBV19
J gene: TRBJ1-5
clone size: NA
CDR3 protein: CASSIRGRGNQPQHF

V gene: TRBV5-6
J gene: TRBJ1-1
clone size: NA
CDR3 protein: CASSSGQGGTEAFF

V gene: TRBV9
J gene: TRBJ2-3
clone size: NA
CDR3 protein: CASSEAEGTDTQYF

V gene: TRBV28
J gene: TRBJ2-7
clone size: NA
CDR3 protein: CASSLWQLAGGGEQYF

V gene: TRBV28
J gene: TRBJ2-3
clone size: NA
CDR3 protein: CASSPDRFLDTQYF

V gene: TRBV5-1
J gene: TRBJ2-7
clone size: NA
CDR3 protein: CASSLQGDSAGEQYF

V gene: TRBV21-1
J gene: TRBJ2-3
clone size: NA
CDR3 protein: CASSAGLAGGPSTDTQYF

V gene: TRBV13
J gene: TRBJ2-7
clone size: NA
CDR3 protein: CASSLEPSGSYEQYF

V gene: TRBV28
J gene: TRBJ2-5
clone size: few
CDR3 protein: CASSPTGYRETQYF

V gene: TRBV7-2
J gene: TRBJ2-7
clone size: NA
CDR3 protein: CASSLAGGSHEQYF

V gene: TRBV5-6
J gene: TRBJ2-5
clone size: NA
CDR3 protein: CASSNRDRPQETQYF

V gene: TRBV11-3
J gene: TRBJ2-1
clone size: NA
CDR3 protein: CASSFQVSNEQFF

V gene: TRBV14
J gene: TRBJ2-7
clone size: NA
CDR3 protein: CASSPLLAESSEQYF

V gene: TRBV5-1
J gene: TRBJ2-3
clone size: NA
CDR3 protein: CASSLEGRGVGDTQYF

V gene: TRBV27
J gene: TRBJ1-1
clone size: once
CDR3 protein: CASIPIQGAGTEAFF

V gene: TRBV5-5
J gene: TRBJ2-5
clone size: NA
CDR3 protein: CASSLELAGETYQETQYF

V gene: TRBV6-1
J gene: TRBJ2-1
clone size: few
CDR3 protein: CASSGGQEDNEQFF

V gene: TRBV27
J gene: TRBJ2-6
clone size: NA
CDR3 protein: CASSLSAGLSGANVLTF

V gene: TRBV7-2
J gene: TRBJ1-1
clone size: NA
CDR3 protein: CASSYRGVTEAFF

V gene: TRBV6-4
J gene: TRBJ2-1
clone size: NA
CDR3 protein: CASSDSDRKVYNEQFF

V gene: TRBV11-2
J gene: TRBJ1-1
clone size: NA
CDR3 protein: CASSLDSAPGTGYLNTEAFF

V gene: TRBV5-6
J gene: TRBJ2-7
clone size: NA
CDR3 protein: CASSRGPAHEQYF

V gene: TRBV7-3
J gene: TRBJ2-3
clone size: NA
CDR3 protein: CASSIGGLARTDTQYF